This TCR beta chain was identified in a study of blood T cell repertoires in COVID-19. Study details: The analysed material was cDNA or gDNA that came from T cells, B-cell-depleted T cells, or PBMCs.

This CDR3 is built from 14 residues. CDR1 and CDR2 (germline): LNHNV, YYDKDF (reference sequence). The ends lost 8 bases at V and 7 bases at J; junction bases unmatched: 8. Under the authors' procedure: It was from reference gene primer amplification that nucleated cell counts were estimated. Clones were read by immunoSEQ multiplex PCR, and TCRdb kept only the in-frame ones, dropping some. That table gives V, J and clone size, and the DNA gave D and trimming. The table lists more than 300,000 clones, about 90% of them singletons. Participant age was roughly 18 to 95 years, and participants resided in approximately 25 US areas. Assignment of participants to cohorts was predicated upon participant-reported clinical history.

The source of this sequence is a woman in her twenties or thirties who had recovered from COVID-19. The genes are TRBV15 and TRBJ1-6; 7 bases are shared with TRBD1. Sample: PBMCs or T cells enriched from blood (not recorded which). The CDR3 here is CATGTDLRNSPLHF. CDR3 coding DNA: TGTGCCACCGGGACAGACCTGCGGAATTCACCCCTCCACTTT.